The 22 T cell receptor beta chains below all came from one sample that was sequenced in a study of blood T cell repertoires in COVID-19. Clones were sequenced by immunoSEQ multiplex PCR, and TCRdb holds only the in-frame ones, with some missing. The table includes around 61,000 clones, around nine tenths detected once. The sequenced material came from peripheral blood. All receptors derive from a man between 60 and 75 years old with acute or convalescent COVID-19.

The CDR3 reads CASSIVQGPQPQHF. Written as DNA, the CDR3 is TGTGCCAGTAGTATTGTACAGGGTCCTCAGCCCCAGCATTTT. The V and J genes are TRBV19 and TRBJ1-5, with D perhaps TRBD1 (6 bases). Looked up from germline, CDR1 is LNHDA and CDR2 is SQIVND (reference sequence). This CDR3 region has 14 residues. Trimming removed 3 bases from V and 6 bases from J, with 12 bases in between.

This chain joins TRBV7-9 and TRBJ1-6; TRBD1 matches 7 bases. The junction had 6 bases not matched to a gene; V was cut back by 5 bases and J by 5 bases. This CDR3 contains 15 residues. The V gene's germline CDR1 is SEHNR and CDR2 FQNEAQ (reference sequence). CDR3 sequence (DNA): TGTGCCAGCAGCCGCGGACAGGTTAATAATTCACCCCTCCACTTT. Protein product: CASSRGQVNNSPLHF.

V is TRBV29-1 and J is TRBJ2-7; D is unresolved. Germline V CDR1 and CDR2: SQVTM, ANQGSEA. The CDR3 is made up of 13 amino acids. The ends were cut back, 3 bases at V and 0 bases at J, with 9 bases in the middle. The CDR3 is CSVDDGFSYEQYF. The DNA for the CDR3 is TGCAGCGTTGATGACGGGTTCTCCTACGAGCAGTACTTC.

The gene calls are TRBV5-1 and TRBJ2-1, with 7 nucleotides matching TRBD1. V gave up 5 bases and J gave up 7 bases; unmatched junction bases: 6. CDR1 and CDR2 from the germline V gene are SGHRS and YFSETQ. The CDR3 has 13 amino acids. CDR3 bases: TGCGCCAGCAGACCAGGGGGACGGAATGAGCAGTTCTTC. Protein product: CASRPGGRNEQFF. Full variable domain (missing parts from reference TRBV5-1 and TRBJ2-1): KAGVTQTPRYLIKTRGQQVTLSCSPISGHRSVSWYQQTPGQGLQFLFEYFSETQRNKGNFPGRFSGRQFSNSRSEMNVSTLELGDSALYLCASRPGGRNEQFFGPGTRLTVL.

This clone was found a few times. The rearrangement uses TRBV28 and TRBJ1-1; 8 bases agree with TRBD1. Germline CDR1 and CDR2: MDHEN and SYDVKM. The V gene end was trimmed by 5 bases and the J gene end by 1 base; junction bases not matched to a gene: 3. The CDR3 totals 14 residues. As DNA, the CDR3 is TGTGCCAGCAGTCGCAGGGGGCCGAACACTGAAGCTTTCTTT. Protein: CASSRRGPNTEAFF.

The chain combines TRBV5-4 with TRBJ1-4, with a tentative D call TRBD1 (5 bases). From germline, CDR1 is SGHNT and CDR2 YYREEE (reference sequence). Trimming took off 4 bases at V and 7 bases at J, with 11 bases between the two ends. The CDR3 runs 13 residues. CDR3 DNA sequence: TGTGCCAGCAGCGGGGGGTCTGGTGAAAAACTGTTTTTT. As protein: CASSGGSGEKLFF.

This clone came up a few times. The chain joins TRBV13 to TRBJ1-1, with 7 nucleotides matching TRBD1. Per germline, CDR1 PRHDT and CDR2 FYEKMQ (reference sequence). The junction had 7 bases not matched to a gene; V was cut back by 8 bases and J by 4 bases. The CDR3 has 13 amino acids. The CDR3: CASLQGGGTEAFF. The CDR3 DNA is TGTGCCAGCTTGCAGGGGGGAGGCACTGAAGCTTTCTTT.

The J gene is TRBJ2-3, the V gene TRBV24-1; 7 nucleotides match TRBD1. Looked up from germline, CDR1 is KGHDR and CDR2 is SFDVKD. The V gene end was trimmed by 3 bases and the J gene end by 2 bases; junction bases not matched to a gene: 7. The CDR3 totals 16 residues. CDR3 DNA: TGTGCCACCAGTGATGGCCGACAGGGCTTCACAGATACGCAGTATTTT. The encoded protein is CATSDGRQGFTDTQYF.

In DNA form, the CDR3 reads TGTGCCAGCAGTGGGGACAGGGTGTATAATTCACCCCTCCACTTT. Its translation is CASSGDRVYNSPLHF. V and J are TRBV2 and TRBJ1-6, with 9 bases aligning to TRBD1. The germline V gene has CDR1 SNHLY and CDR2 FYNNEI. This CDR3 has 15 amino acids. V gave up 4 bases and J gave up 4 bases; unmatched junction bases: 2.

J is TRBJ1-3 and V is TRBV7-2; TRBD1 aligns across 11 bases. The V and J ends lost 1 base and 0 bases, in that order; junction bases with no gene match: 5. The CDR3 length is 18 residues. Looked up from germline, CDR1 is SGHTA and CDR2 is FQGNSA. The CDR3 DNA is TGTGCCAGCAGCTTAGTTGGGACAGGGGGACCCTCTGGAAACACCATATATTTT. It encodes CASSLVGTGGPSGNTIYF.

The chain links TRBV19 to TRBJ1-1; D is perhaps TRBD1 (6 bases). Germline V gene sequence: CDR1 LNHDA, CDR2 SQIVND (reference sequence). The CDR3 contains 14 residues. Deletions cut 6 bases from V and 9 bases from J, with 20 bases between. The CDR3 loop reads CASSQRSPQGKAFF. The CDR3 DNA sequence: TGTGCCAGTAGCCAACGAAGTCCTCAGGGGAAAGCTTTCTTT.

The chain employs TRBV12-3 or TRBV12-4 and TRBJ1-4; no clear D gene. The V end lost 10 bases, the J end lost 8 bases, and 14 bases lay between the germline ends. The CDR3 extends over 12 amino acids. The CDR3 DNA is TGTGCCACCCGGGGTTTTGCGGAAAAACTGTTTTTT. Amino acids: CATRGFAEKLFF.

The V gene is TRBV7-8, the J gene TRBJ2-6; weak D call: TRBD2 (5 bases). The V and J ends lost 6 bases and 0 bases respectively, with 12 bases between them. The CDR3 runs 16 residues. The germline V gene encodes CDR1 SGHVS and CDR2 FQNEAQ. CDR3 bases: TGTGCCAGCAGTTCCCGAGGGCCCTCTGGGGCCAACGTCCTGACTTTC. It yields the protein CASSSRGPSGANVLTF. Combining the CDR3 with reference TRBV7-8 and TRBJ2-6 gives the whole variable domain GAGVSQSPRYKVAKRGQDVALRCDPISGHVSLFWYQQALGQGPEFLTYFQNEAQLDKSGLPSDRFFAERPEGSVSTLKIQRTQQEDSAVYLCASSSRGPSGANVLTFGAGSRLTVL.

The V and J genes are TRBV19 and TRBJ1-2; TRBD1 matches 7 bases. The CDR3 contains 16 residues. Germline CDR1 LNHDA, CDR2 SQIVND (reference sequence). V trimming: 7 bases; J trimming: 0 bases; junction bases outside the gene matches: 11. CDR3 nucleotide sequence: TGTGCCAGTAATCTACAGGGGTTTGAAGCTAACTATGGCTACACCTTC. Its translation: CASNLQGFEANYGYTF.

The count of this clone is one. This chain connects TRBV25-1 to TRBJ1-2; possibly TRBD1 for D (5 bases). The germline gives CDR1 MGHDK, CDR2 SYGVNS. V dropped 4 bases and J dropped 8 bases, with 8 bases sitting between them. CDR3 length: 11 residues. In nucleotides, the CDR3 is TGTGCCAGCAGTGGTACAGGCGGCTACACCTTC. Protein product: CASSGTGGYTF.

The V and J genes are TRBV2 and TRBJ2-1; D uncertain. The CDR3 runs 10 residues. The germline gives CDR1 SNHLY, CDR2 FYNNEI. Trimming removed 6 bases at V and 5 bases at J, with 2 bases between. Here the CDR3 DNA reads TGTGCCAGCAGCAACAATGAGCAGTTCTTC. Its translation: CASSNNEQFF.

This chain uses TRBV4-1 with TRBJ1-5; 10 nucleotides line up with TRBD1. Germline loops: CDR1 MGHRA, CDR2 YSYEKL. J was trimmed by 5 bases and V by 0 bases; bases with no gene match: 4. CDR3 length equals 16 residues. The CDR3 region is CASSQEGGQGYQPQHF. The CDR3 DNA follows: TGCGCCAGCAGCCAAGAGGGGGGACAGGGGTATCAGCCCCAGCATTTT.

J is TRBJ2-1 and V is TRBV2, with D possibly being TRBD1 (6 bases). V lost 8 bases and J 4 bases, leaving 9 bases between the germline ends. Germline V gives CDR1 SNHLY, CDR2 FYNNEI. This CDR3 comprises 12 residues. The CDR3 loop reads CASRTDYNEQFF. DNA for the CDR3: TGTGCCAGCCGGACAGATTACAATGAGCAGTTCTTC.

The chain joins TRBV4-2 to TRBJ1-2; the match to TRBD1 covers 10 bases. Germline assignment: CDR1 LGHNA and CDR2 YNFKEQ. Losses at the gene ends were 5 bases for V and 4 bases for J; bases not matched to a gene: 1. The CDR3 covers 13 residues. CDR3 nucleotide sequence: TGTGCCAGCAGCGACAGGGGGCTCTATGGCTACACCTTC. Translating gives CASSDRGLYGYTF.

The rearrangement links TRBV30 to TRBJ2-7; a possible D gene is TRBD2 (6 bases). The ends were cut back, 3 bases at V and 4 bases at J, with 10 bases in the middle. The CDR3 spans 12 residues. The germline V gene has CDR1 GTSNPN and CDR2 SVGIG (reference sequence). The CDR3: CAWSGGSYEQYF. The CDR3 DNA reads TGTGCCTGGAGCGGGGGATCTTACGAGCAGTACTTC.

The chain combines TRBV18 with TRBJ1-1; TRBD1 agrees at 9 bases. This CDR3 is 15 amino acids long. Germline assignment: CDR1 KGHSH and CDR2 LQKENI. V was clipped by 8 bases and J by 0 bases; unmatched bases: 7. CDR3 in amino acids: CASATGGGMNTEAFF. For the CDR3, the DNA is TGTGCCAGCGCGACAGGGGGGGGAATGAACACTGAAGCTTTCTTT.

This chain links TRBV18 with TRBJ2-1; 7 bases line up with TRBD1. The germline CDR1 and CDR2 sequences are KGHSH and LQKENI. The J segment lost 1 base and the V segment lost 0 bases, leaving 9 bases of the junction unmatched. The CDR3 loop spans 18 amino acids. In nucleotides, the CDR3 is TGTGCCAGCTCACCACCGTTCTATAGGGGGCTGTCCTACAATGAGCAGTTCTTC. Translating it yields CASSPPFYRGLSYNEQFF.